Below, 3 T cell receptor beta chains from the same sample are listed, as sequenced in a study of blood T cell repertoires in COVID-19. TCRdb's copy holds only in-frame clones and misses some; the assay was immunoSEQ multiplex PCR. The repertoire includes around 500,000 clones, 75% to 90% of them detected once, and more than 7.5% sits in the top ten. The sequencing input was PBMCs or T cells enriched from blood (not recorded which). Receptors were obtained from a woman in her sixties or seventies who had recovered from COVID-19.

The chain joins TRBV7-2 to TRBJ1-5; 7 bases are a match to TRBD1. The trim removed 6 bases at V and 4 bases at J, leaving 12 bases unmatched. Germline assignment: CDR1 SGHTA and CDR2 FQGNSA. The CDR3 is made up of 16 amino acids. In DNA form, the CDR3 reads TGTGCCAGCAGTTTAAGTCCCGAGACAGGGAATCAGCCCCAGCATTTT. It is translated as CASSLSPETGNQPQHF.

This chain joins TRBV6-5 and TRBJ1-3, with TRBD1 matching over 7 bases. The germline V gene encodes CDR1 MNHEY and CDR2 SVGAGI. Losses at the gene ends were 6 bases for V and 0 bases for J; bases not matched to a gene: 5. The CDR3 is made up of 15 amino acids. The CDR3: CASRLGGGSGNTIYF. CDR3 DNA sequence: TGTGCCAGCAGATTAGGGGGCGGCTCTGGAAACACCATATATTTT.

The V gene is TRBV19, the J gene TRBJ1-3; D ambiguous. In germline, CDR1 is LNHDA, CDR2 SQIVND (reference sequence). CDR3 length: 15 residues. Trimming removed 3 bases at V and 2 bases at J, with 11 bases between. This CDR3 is CASSIRGATGNTIYF. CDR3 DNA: TGTGCCAGTAGTATTCGGGGAGCAACTGGAAACACCATATATTTT.